This T cell receptor beta chain was recovered during a study of OX40 agonist ivuxolimab in advanced cancers. As for the study in general: Head and neck, renal cell, melanoma or hepatocellular carcinoma were the cancers that dose-escalation patients had.

Germline V gene lookup returns CDR1 SGHTA and CDR2 FQGTGA. Trimming removed 3 bases from V and 0 bases from J; junction bases left unmatched: 9. This CDR3 is 19 amino acids long. Sequencing was performed with immunoSEQ multiplex PCR; in TCRdb, only in-frame clones are kept and a portion is missing. This sample has roughly 45,000 clones; roughly 85% occur once, and the top ten carry approximately 3.2%. The sample here was CD4+ or CD8+ T cells sorted from blood, taken in a trial of the OX40 agonist ivuxolimab. V usage is TRBV7-3 and J usage is TRBJ2-6; TRBD1 agrees at 9 bases. The TCR sequence derives from an adult with an advanced solid tumor such as melanoma, head and neck, liver or kidney cancer. The CDR3 here is CASSLIAGTGNSGANVLTF. CDR3 in DNA: TGTGCCAGCAGCTTGATTGCCGGGACAGGGAACTCTGGGGCCAACGTCCTGACTTTC.